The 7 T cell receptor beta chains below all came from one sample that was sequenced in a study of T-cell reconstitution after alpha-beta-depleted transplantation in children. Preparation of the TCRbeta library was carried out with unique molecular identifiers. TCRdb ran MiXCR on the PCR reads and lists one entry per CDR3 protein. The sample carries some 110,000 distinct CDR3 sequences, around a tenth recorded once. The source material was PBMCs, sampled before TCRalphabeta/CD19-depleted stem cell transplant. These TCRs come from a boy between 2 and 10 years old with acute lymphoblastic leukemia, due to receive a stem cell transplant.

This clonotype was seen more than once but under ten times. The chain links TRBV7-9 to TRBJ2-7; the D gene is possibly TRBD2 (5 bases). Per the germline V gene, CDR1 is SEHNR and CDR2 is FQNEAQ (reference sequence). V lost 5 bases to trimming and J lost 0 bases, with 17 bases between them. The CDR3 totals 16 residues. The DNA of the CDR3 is TGTGCCAGCAGCCCACAATCTCGCGGGCCCTCCTACGAGCAGTACTTC. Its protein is CASSPQSRGPSYEQYF.

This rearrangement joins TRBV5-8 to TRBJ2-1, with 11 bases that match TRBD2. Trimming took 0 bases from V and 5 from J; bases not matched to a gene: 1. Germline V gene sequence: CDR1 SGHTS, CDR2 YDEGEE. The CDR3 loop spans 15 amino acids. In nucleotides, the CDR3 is TGTGCCAGCAGCTTGGCGGGACTAGCGGACAATGAGCAGTTCTTC. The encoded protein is CASSLAGLADNEQFF.

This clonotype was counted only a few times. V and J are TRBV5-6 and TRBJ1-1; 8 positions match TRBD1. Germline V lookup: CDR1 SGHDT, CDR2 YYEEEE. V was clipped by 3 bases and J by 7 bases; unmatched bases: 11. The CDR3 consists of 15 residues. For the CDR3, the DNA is TGTGCCAGCAGCTCTCCCGGGACAGGATACGGTGAAGCTTTCTTT. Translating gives CASSSPGTGYGEAFF.

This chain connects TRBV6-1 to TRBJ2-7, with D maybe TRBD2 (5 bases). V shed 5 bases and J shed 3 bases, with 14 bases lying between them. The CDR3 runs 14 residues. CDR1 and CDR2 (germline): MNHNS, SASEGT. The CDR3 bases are TGTGCCAGCAGTCCCAAACTAGGGATCTACGAGCAGTACTTC. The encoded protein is CASSPKLGIYEQYF.

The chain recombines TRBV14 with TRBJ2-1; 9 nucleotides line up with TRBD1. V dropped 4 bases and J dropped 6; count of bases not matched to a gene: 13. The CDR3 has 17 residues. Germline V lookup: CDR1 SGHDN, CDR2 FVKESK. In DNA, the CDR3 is TGTGCCAGCAGCCCCCATTACAGGGGGCGAAGTTCCAATGAGCAGTTCTTC. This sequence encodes CASSPHYRGRSSNEQFF.

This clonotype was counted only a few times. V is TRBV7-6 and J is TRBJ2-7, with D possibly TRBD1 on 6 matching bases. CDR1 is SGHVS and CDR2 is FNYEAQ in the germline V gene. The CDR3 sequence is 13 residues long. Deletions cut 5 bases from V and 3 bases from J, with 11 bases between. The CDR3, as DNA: TGTGCCAGCAGCCGAGAACAGGGCTACGAGCAGTACTTC. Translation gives CASSREQGYEQYF.

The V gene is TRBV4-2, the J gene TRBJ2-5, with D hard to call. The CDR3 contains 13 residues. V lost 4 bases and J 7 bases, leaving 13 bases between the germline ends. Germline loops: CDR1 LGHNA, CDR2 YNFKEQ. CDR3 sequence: CASSRGFLRTQYF. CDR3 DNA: TGTGCCAGCAGCCGTGGGTTCCTCCGGACCCAGTACTTC.